These T cell receptor beta chains were read from a single sample in a study of shared clonotypes between healthy human individuals. The table came from immunoSEQ multiplex PCR; TCRdb's copy has only in-frame clones and leaves some out. This sample has roughly 1,100,000 clones, with about 75% found just once. Material: memory CD4+ T cells sorted from blood. Receptors were obtained from a man aged 18 to 30 in good health. Each CDR3 is given with its conserved first and last residue. A D gene is named only where the DNA matches it firmly. Clone sizes are given selectively: once, few, many, or a class where the clone is expanded.

>TRBJ1-1|TRBV28|13|.|.
TGTGCCAGCAGTTTGTATAAGGGACGAGGAGCTTTCTTT
CASSLYKGRGAFF
>TRBJ2-2|TRBV6-5|14|.|.
TGTGCCAGCACCAGGGGCATCAACACCGGGGAGCTGTTTTTT
CASTRGINTGELFF
>TRBJ2-5|TRBV7-3|15|once|TRBD2
TGTGCCAGCAGCTTAACTAGCGGGGGGCTGGAGACCCAGTACTTC
CASSLTSGGLETQYF
>TRBJ1-1|TRBV11-2|14|once|TRBD1
TGTGCCAGCAGTCGAGGACAGGGCGGAACTGAAGCTTTCTTT
CASSRGQGGTEAFF
>TRBJ1-5|TRBV7-2|14|.|TRBD1
TGTGCCAGCAGCGGGCGGACAGGGGGTCAGCCCCAGCATTTT
CASSGRTGGQPQHF
>TRBJ2-5|TRBV7-6|15|.|.
TGTGCCAGCAGCTTAGGGGGGTATCCGGTGGAGACCCAGTACTTC
CASSLGGYPVETQYF
>TRBJ2-1|TRBV6-1|12|.|.
TGTGCCAGCAGTGGGATCTTCAATGAGCAGTTCTTC
CASSGIFNEQFF
>TRBJ2-2|TRBV5-6|19|.|.
TGTGCCAGCAGCTTAATTGGCAGGTGGGGTCTTCCGAACACCGGGGAGCTGTTTTTT
CASSLIGRWGLPNTGELFF
>TRBJ2-7|TRBV2|12|.|.
TGTGCCAGCAGTGGAGAGGGTTACGAGCAGTACTTC
CASSGEGYEQYF
>TRBJ2-5|TRBV11-3|15|.|TRBD2
TGTGCCAGCAGTACAAGCGGGGCCACCCAAGAGACCCAGTACTTC
CASSTSGATQETQYF
>TRBJ1-5|TRBV30|13|few|.
TGTGCCTGGAGTGCCGGGGGCAATCAGCCCCAGCATTTT
CAWSAGGNQPQHF
>TRBJ1-6|TRBV27|15|.|TRBD1
TGTGCCAGCAGTTCCCTACCCAGGGGGGGCTTCCCCCTCCACTTT
CASSSLPRGGFPLHF
>TRBJ2-5|TRBV5-6|15|.|TRBD2
TGTGCCAGCATAACTAGCGGGGCTGTCCAAGAGACCCAGTACTTC
CASITSGAVQETQYF
>TRBJ2-1|TRBV7-6|13|.|.
TGTGCCAGCAGCTTAGTATACGCGGCTGAGCAGTTCTTC
CASSLVYAAEQFF
>TRBJ2-5|TRBV7-9|14|.|.
TGTGCCAGCAGCCTGGGACGAGTGGAAGAGACCCAGTACTTC
CASSLGRVEETQYF
>TRBJ2-7|TRBV4-3|15|.|TRBD1
TGCGCCAGCAGCCAAGAGCAGGGGGCGGGCTACGAGCAGTACTTC
CASSQEQGAGYEQYF
>TRBJ1-1|TRBV6-6|15|.|TRBD1
TGTGCCAGCAGTTACCGGGACAGGGTGGGCACTGAAGCTTTCTTT
CASSYRDRVGTEAFF
>TRBJ2-7|TRBV18|15|.|.
TGTGCCAGCTCACCACCGACAGGCCCCCCCTACGAGCAGTACTTC
CASSPPTGPPYEQYF
>TRBJ2-3|TRBV5-1|15|.|.
TGCGCCAGCAGCCAGCCCCTAAAAGACACAGATACGCAGTATTTT
CASSQPLKDTDTQYF
>TRBJ2-3|TRBV6-6|11|.|.
TGTGCCAGCAGTTACCGAGGGGCGCAGTATTTT
CASSYRGAQYF
>TRBJ1-2|TRBV27|16|few|.
TGTGCCAGCAGTTTCCTTGCCGGGACCGATAGAGGTGGCTACACCTTC
CASSFLAGTDRGGYTF
>TRBJ2-1|TRBV5-1|12|few|.
TGCGCCAGCAGCTCAGGGGCGAATGAGCAGTTCTTC
CASSSGANEQFF
>TRBJ1-5|TRBV28|14|.|TRBD1
TGTGCCAGTAGGACAGGGGGAAGCAATCAGCCCCAGCATTTT
CASRTGGSNQPQHF
>TRBJ2-7|TRBV7-2|15|many|TRBD2
TGTGCCAGCAGCCTTAGCGGGGGCCAAACCTACGAGCAGTACTTC
CASSLSGGQTYEQYF
>TRBJ1-2|TRBV5-1|15|.|.
TGCGCCAGCAGCTCGGGCGCCCAAGGGACCTATGGCTACACCTTC
CASSSGAQGTYGYTF
>TRBJ2-1|TRBV4-3|15|.|TRBD2
TGCGCCAGCAGCCAAGCGCTAGCGGTCGTGAATGAGCAGTTCTTC
CASSQALAVVNEQFF
>TRBJ1-5|TRBV6-1|15|.|.
TGTGCCAGCAGTGATCACTCAAAGGCCAATCAGCCCCAGCATTTT
CASSDHSKANQPQHF
>TRBJ2-3|TRBV30|11|.|.
TGTGCCTGGTCTTCCTTAGATACGCAGTATTTT
CAWSSLDTQYF
>TRBJ2-1|TRBV6-6|15|once|TRBD2
TGTGCCAGCGGGGACCCGGGACTAGCGGCAAATGAGCAGTTCTTC
CASGDPGLAANEQFF
>TRBJ2-5|TRBV23-1|15|.|TRBD1
TGCGCCAGCAGTCGACAGGGGCCGGATCAAGAGACCCAGTACTTC
CASSRQGPDQETQYF
>TRBJ2-2|TRBV5-1|14|.|.
TGCGCCAGCAGCTTGGCGGGTCAGACCGGGGAGCTGTTTTTT
CASSLAGQTGELFF
>TRBJ2-7|TRBV11-3|15|.|.
TGTGCCAGCAGCCGATCAGCTGACAGCACCTACGAGCAGTACTTC
CASSRSADSTYEQYF
>TRBJ2-3|TRBV7-8|16|few|TRBD2
TGTGCCAGCAGCTTAGATCCTAGCGGGGGAAGCGATACGCAGTATTTT
CASSLDPSGGSDTQYF
>TRBJ2-5|TRBV2|18|many|TRBD2
TGTGCCAGCAGTGAAGCCGGTTGGACTAGCGGGGAGGAGGAGACCCAGTACTTC
CASSEAGWTSGEEETQYF
>TRBJ2-1|TRBV9|15|.|TRBD2
TGTGCCAGCAGGCCAGCGGGGGCAAATTGGGGTGAGCAGTTCTTC
CASRPAGANWGEQFF
>TRBJ2-3|TRBV10-3|16|once|TRBD1
TGTGCCATCAGTGAGTCCACAGGGGGATGGACAGATACGCAGTATTTT
CAISESTGGWTDTQYF
>TRBJ1-1|TRBV11-3|15|.|.
TGTGCCAGCAGCTTAGTAAGGCAGAGAAACACTGAAGCTTTCTTT
CASSLVRQRNTEAFF
>TRBJ2-2|TRBV5-6|15|.|.
TGTGCCAGCAGCTTGGACACCAAGGGCACCGGGGAGCTGTTTTTT
CASSLDTKGTGELFF
>TRBJ1-5|TRBV6-4|20|.|.
TGTGCCAGCAGTGATGCCGTAATTGAAGACAGGCCGGGGAACAATCAGCCCCAGCATTTT
CASSDAVIEDRPGNNQPQHF
>TRBJ2-3|TRBV5-1|16|.|TRBD2
TGCGCCAGCAGCAATACCTTGGGGGGGAAAACAGATACGCAGTATTTT
CASSNTLGGKTDTQYF
>TRBJ1-2|TRBV29-1|14|.|.
TGCAGCGTTGACCCAGACATGGGCCCCTATGGCTACACCTTC
CSVDPDMGPYGYTF
>TRBJ1-6|TRBV5-1|15|once|TRBD1
TGCGCCAGCAGCTTGGACGGACAGGGCCCCTCCCCCCTCCACTTT
CASSLDGQGPSPLHF
>TRBJ2-7|TRBV28|13|.|TRBD2
TGTGCCAGCAGATTCGGGACTACCTACGAGCAGTACTTC
CASRFGTTYEQYF
>TRBJ1-2|TRBV30|14|.|.
TGTGCCTGGAGTGTACCGTACAGCAACTATGGCTACACCTTC
CAWSVPYSNYGYTF
>TRBJ2-7|TRBV14|14|.|.
TGTGCCAGCAGTCCCACAGGGTGGATCTACGAGCAGTACTTC
CASSPTGWIYEQYF
>TRBJ1-2|TRBV7-2|13|.|.
TGTGCCAGCAGCTTAGACAGGGACTATGGCTACACCTTC
CASSLDRDYGYTF
>TRBJ2-7|TRBV7-2|18|.|TRBD2
TGTGCCAGCAGCTTGAGAGATACTAGCGTCCGACAATCCTACGAGCAGTACTTC
CASSLRDTSVRQSYEQYF
>TRBJ2-7|TRBV30|13|.|.
TGTGCCTGGAGTCCAGGGGGGCCATACGAGCAGTACTTC
CAWSPGGPYEQYF
>TRBJ2-5|TRBV5-6|16|.|TRBD1
TGTGCCAGCAGCAGAGGACTCCAGGGGGCGGGAGAGACCCAGTACTTC
CASSRGLQGAGETQYF
>TRBJ1-4|TRBV7-2|15|.|.
TGTGCCAGCAGCCCGAATCTTCAGAAGAATGAAAAACTGTTTTTT
CASSPNLQKNEKLFF
>TRBJ1-4|TRBV28|15|.|TRBD1
TGTGCCAGCAGCCGACCGGGACAGCCTAATGAAAAACTGTTTTTT
CASSRPGQPNEKLFF
>TRBJ1-2|TRBV5-1|14|.|.
TGCGCCAGCAGCCCGGCTGGCCTGGACTATGGCTACACCTTC
CASSPAGLDYGYTF